This is a list of T cell receptor beta chains from one sample in a study of control samples from healthy donors and cancer patients. Here immunoSEQ multiplex PCR was the method, and the copy in TCRdb shows in-frame clones only, minus some. Of approximately 130,000 clones listed, about 87% are singletons. The sequencing input was blood. All receptors come from a man aged 25 to 40 in good health. Both conserved end residues are part of each CDR3. Clone size is shown for a subset of rows, as once, few, many or a class of expanded clone.

v_call,clone_size,cdr3_aa
TRBV9,-,CASSVAMTAEAFF
TRBV5-6,-,CASSLTGTTSYGYTF
TRBV9,-,CASSSDPDRGPGANVLTF
TRBV24-1,-,CATSDLPGSSGGYTF
TRBV7-2,few,CASSLVQQGPQPQHF
TRBV7-2,-,CASSPWASGNTIYF
TRBV5-8,-,CASSWAQGIYEQYF
TRBV5-1,-,CASASRAVGNSPLHF
TRBV12-5,-,CASASGQGRNNSPLHF
TRBV30,-,CAWSVGDTQYF
TRBV3-1/TRBV3-2,-,CASSQERGSSYNEQFF
TRBV5-1,-,CASSLHRDRGNSPLHF
TRBV29-1,-,CSVPRGTGWETQYF
TRBV7-9,-,CASSSWTGKETQYF
TRBV19,once,CASSPGPVNEQYF
TRBV2,-,CASSDGASGVSYNEQFF
TRBV25-1,-,CASSGRRGQGVETQYF
TRBV12-3/TRBV12-4,-,CAAAAGDYGYTF
TRBV6-5,-,CASSSGTGINQPQHF
TRBV6-1,-,CASSESRGDHGYTF
TRBV4-2,-,CASSPSSGDADTQYF
TRBV3-1/TRBV3-2,-,CASSPQGDGAEAFF
TRBV28,-,CASSLNLERQPQHF
TRBV10-1,-,CASSESTPRETQYF
TRBV19,-,CASSIGRLYGYTF
TRBV10-1,-,CASSEGQIPGNTIYF
TRBV10-3,once,CAITRDPQETQYF
TRBV3-1/TRBV3-2,-,CASSQTGDYGYTF
TRBV3-1/TRBV3-2,once,CASSPPLPGLRYYGYTF
TRBV30,-,CAWRPRGNQPQHF
TRBV6-1,-,CASSEVPMGQTMSGPLHF
TRBV9,-,CASSVVDSKNIQYF
TRBV12-5,-,CASGPTGTGGGQPQHF
TRBV7-3,-,CASSLTSHTGELFF
TRBV10-3,-,CAISDPPDQPQHF
TRBV4-2,-,CASSQDLGLFEAFF
TRBV19,-,CASSLLTGTPYNEQFF
TRBV12-5,-,CASGLVQGLTGGYTF
TRBV19,-,CASSIDHNEQFF
TRBV11-2,-,CASSDRGQGPEAFF
TRBV7-9,-,CASSLEYLNTEAFF
TRBV7-8,-,CASSETVGDTIYF
TRBV10-2,-,CASSEGANTEAFF
TRBV5-1,-,CASNLADNEQFF
TRBV10-1,-,CASSDGSSGANVLTF
TRBV25-1,once,CASSAGSRLYEQYF
TRBV3-1/TRBV3-2,-,CASSQDRGIIYEQYF
TRBV5-1,-,CASSLGGAQETQYF
TRBV7-9,-,CASSFGNNEQFF